This T cell receptor beta chain came from a study of control samples from healthy donors and cancer patients (dated by TCRdb to 2018 to 2021). Based on the germline V gene, the CDR1 and CDR2 sequences are SGDLS and YYNGEE. Reading from cysteine to phenylalanine, the CDR3 counts 15 amino acids. CDR3 DNA is the only sequence kept; it has 45 bases, read in frame from the first base. Trimming removed 3 bases from V and 1 base from J, leaving 11 bases between the germline ends. A remark on this clone: Its antigen has not been determined. Per-nucleotide qualities are absent, and no much larger clonotype sits a single base away.

The library relied on the immunoSEQ multiplex PCR assay. TCRdb limited this immuneACCESS table to in-frame rearrangements with V and J called. A share of clones is missing; checked studies link under half to unresolved V genes, and the rest is unexplained. The sample table contains around 130,000 clones; only one count was recorded for roughly 90% of them. The top ten hold roughly 3.4% of the sample. The receptor's source is a man aged 50-60 years in good health. Material: blood. The sequence joins TRBV9 to TRBJ2-1, with the D gene call left open. The CDR3 has the sequence CASSASMGSYNEQFF. The base sequence is TGTGCCAGCAGCGCCTCTATGGGTTCCTACAATGAGCAGTTCTTC. With the rest looked up from the reference TRBV9 and TRBJ2-1 genes rather than sequenced, the full variable domain is DSGVTQTPKHLITATGQRVTLRCSPRSGDLSVYWYQQSLDQGLQFLIQYYNGEERAKGNILERFSAQQFPDLHSELNLSSLELGDSALYFCASSASMGSYNEQFFGPGTRLTVL.